This T cell receptor (beta chain) was documented in a study of OX40 agonist ivuxolimab in advanced cancers. Study as a whole: Under the entry rules, prior anti-PD-1, anti-PD-L1 or anti-CTLA-4 therapy was allowed, and approximately 40% had some. Study findings and constraints: At doses 0.1 to 3.0 mg/kg, CD4+ and CD8+ clones expanded. Some of the lowest clonal expansion was seen in partial responders at 0.1-3.0 mg/kg. Specificity for antigen went undetermined in the expanded peripheral T cells.

A word on this clone: The antigen remains undetermined.

The J segment lost 4 bases and the V segment lost 1 base, leaving 4 bases of the junction unmatched. Per germline, CDR1 PRHDT and CDR2 FYEKMQ (reference sequence). CDR3 length equals 15 residues. Repertoires were generated with immunoSEQ multiplex PCR, while TCRdb's copy carries only in-frame clones and drops some. The sample has about 12,000 clones; under 75% are singletons. The rearrangement links TRBV13 to TRBJ2-1, with 7 bases that match TRBD2. Source: CD4+ or CD8+ T cells sorted from blood, taken in a trial of the OX40 agonist ivuxolimab. This sequence originates from an adult with an advanced solid tumor such as melanoma, head and neck, liver or kidney cancer. The CDR3 is CASSLAAGSYNEQFF. The CDR3 DNA sequence: TGTGCCAGCAGCTTAGCAGCGGGAAGTTACAATGAGCAGTTCTTC.